What follows is one T cell receptor (beta chain) and its context. What it recognizes is unknown. The CDR3 runs to 13 residues. Deletions cut 4 bases from V and 10 bases from J, with 12 bases between. Germline V gene sequence: CDR1 SGHRS, CDR2 YFSETQ. These data belong to a study of T cells in Graves' hyperthyroidism and ophthalmopathy. The diagnostic basis comprised clinical symptoms, serum thyroxine and TRAb, thyroid ultrasound and orbital computed tomography. Authors of the study amplified TCR beta CDR3 regions from RNA transcripts. Researchers ran a first-round RT-PCR on the TCR CDR3 using the HTBI primer set. TCRdb passed the multiplex PCR reads through MiXCR, listing each CDR3 protein once. The data contain roughly 520,000 distinct CDR3 sequences, roughly 24% of them seen just once; the ten biggest clones take up about 11%. General study results and limits: The model foresaw ophthalmopathy a median 6.5 months prior to onset.

The TCR was taken from a young woman with Graves' ophthalmopathy. The gene calls are TRBV5-1 and TRBJ1-6, with D perhaps TRBD1 (5 bases). The sample comprised blood. DNA of the CDR3: TGCGCCAGCAGCGAAGAGGGGTACTCACCCCTCCACTTT. Translating gives CASSEEGYSPLHF. Full variable domain (missing parts from reference TRBV5-1 and TRBJ1-6): KAGVTQTPRYLIKTRGQQVTLSCSPISGHRSVSWYQQTPGQGLQFLFEYFSETQRNKGNFPGRFSGRQFSNSRSEMNVSTLELGDSALYLCASSEEGYSPLHFGNGTRLTVT.